This T cell receptor (beta chain) was identified in a study of T cell responses to AZD1222 COVID-19 vaccine. Study context: Researchers grouped second doses given at about 4 or about 12 weeks into one pool. Study-level points and caveats: Researchers took repertoire samples only after the peak T cell response had come. Donors were largely white British and mainly female; clonal diversity was possibly underestimated. Increased Spike-specific TCR breadth and depth were observed after two AZD1222 doses.

Concerning this clone: Its antigen is not identified.

Germline V gene data show CDR1 as SGHRS and CDR2 as YFSETQ. Unmatched junction bases numbered 12, after V lost 5 bases and J lost 8 bases. This CDR3 is built from 15 residues. TCRdb's table, derived via immunoSEQ multiplex PCR, lists solely in-frame clones and lacks some. Of roughly 83,000 clones listed, about 82% were seen once; the top ten hold 8.7%. The receptor was isolated from an adult in good health. This chain uses TRBV5-1 with TRBJ1-2; 10 bases are a match to TRBD1. Sequenced material: peripheral blood, taken on day 0 of AZD1222 vaccination. For the CDR3, the DNA is TGCGCCAGCAGAGTCAACCCCGGGACAGGGGACGGCTACACCTTC. The encoded protein is CASRVNPGTGDGYTF.